This T cell receptor (beta chain) was profiled in a study of control samples from healthy donors and cancer patients. Per the germline V gene, CDR1 is SGHRS and CDR2 is YFSETQ. CDR3 length equals 15 residues. V was trimmed by 1 base and J by 4 bases, leaving 15 bases between them. TCRdb's table, derived via immunoSEQ multiplex PCR, lists solely in-frame clones and lacks some. This table has about 60,000 clones, 85% appearing once. This TCR derives from a man aged 40-49 years in good health. Sequenced input: blood. The chain joins TRBV5-1 to TRBJ2-7, with D perhaps TRBD2 (7 bases). CDR3 DNA sequence: TGCGCCAGCAGCTTGTCGGTACAGGGAGGGTACGAGCAGTACTTC. Its translation is CASSLSVQGGYEQYF.